Following are 10 T cell receptor beta chains from one sample sequenced in a study of OX40 agonist ivuxolimab in advanced cancers. Clones were sequenced by immunoSEQ multiplex PCR, and TCRdb holds only the in-frame ones, with some missing. Altogether 45,000 to 65,000 clones are present, around 93% being singletons, with the ten largest covering over 7.5%. This sample comprised CD4+ or CD8+ T cells sorted from blood, obtained in a trial of the OX40 agonist ivuxolimab. Every receptor here comes from an adult with an advanced solid tumor such as melanoma, head and neck, liver or kidney cancer.

The rearrangement joins TRBV4-3 to TRBJ1-4, with 10 bases fitting TRBD1. The J segment lost 3 bases and the V segment lost 4 bases, leaving 2 bases of the junction unmatched. Germline lookup yields CDR1 LGHNA and CDR2 YSLEER. CDR3 length equals 15 residues. The CDR3 DNA follows: TGCGCCAGCAGCCCTGGGACAGGGGCTAATGAAAAACTGTTTTTT. Residues: CASSPGTGANEKLFF.

The rearrangement uses TRBV11-3 and TRBJ2-1; D possibly matches TRBD1 or TRBD2 (5 bases each). Trimming left V 1 base short and J 0 bases short, with 22 bases between. The CDR3 runs 20 residues. The V gene's germline CDR1 is SGHNT and CDR2 YENEEA. CDR3 residues: CASSLGIIGTRESSYNEQFF. The CDR3 nucleotides read TGTGCCAGCAGCTTAGGTATCATCGGGACCAGGGAATCCTCCTACAATGAGCAGTTCTTC.

This chain links TRBV7-9 with TRBJ1-1; no definite D call. The CDR3 spans 13 residues. Germline V gene lookup returns CDR1 SEHNR and CDR2 FQNEAQ (reference sequence). V was cut by 1 base and J by 7 bases, with 10 bases left in between. As DNA, the CDR3 is TGTGCCAGCAGCTTAGGACAATTGGGTGAAGCTTTCTTT. Translated: CASSLGQLGEAFF.

Regarding this clone: At one boundary the junction diverges from the germline segment, which might be a read error. The rearrangement uses TRBV4-2 and TRBJ2-7; D gene unclear. The CDR3 is 16 amino acids. Per the germline V gene, CDR1 is LGHNA and CDR2 is YNFKEQ. The DNA for the CDR3 is TGTGCCAGCAGACAAGATCTCCTAGTTGCCCCCTACGAGCAGTACTTC. As protein: CASRQDLLVAPYEQYF.

V gene TRBV6-5 combines with J gene TRBJ1-5; 7 bases agree with TRBD1. The ends lost 6 bases at V and 0 bases at J; junction bases unmatched: 5. Germline CDR1 is MNHEY and CDR2 is SVGAGI. The CDR3 is 15 residues long. As DNA, the CDR3 is TGTGCCAGCAGCACCGGGACAGATAGCAATCAGCCCCAGCATTTT. Protein product: CASSTGTDSNQPQHF.

J is TRBJ2-2 and V is TRBV5-6; unclear D gene. Germline assignment: CDR1 SGHDT and CDR2 YYEEEE. The CDR3 extends over 15 amino acids. V lost 1 base and J lost 7, with 14 bases in between. The CDR3 reads CASSLPGYNGGELFF. The CDR3 bases are TGTGCCAGCAGCTTGCCCGGGTATAACGGCGGGGAGCTGTTTTTT.

The V and J genes are TRBV7-3 and TRBJ2-1, with 7 bases that match TRBD2. V shed 8 bases, J shed 4 bases, and the junction held 5 bases outside the gene matches. The CDR3 runs 13 residues. In germline, CDR1 is SGHTA, CDR2 FQGTGA. The CDR3 here is CASVAGEYNEQFF. DNA for the CDR3: TGTGCCAGCGTGGCGGGAGAATACAATGAGCAGTTCTTC.

The chain has TRBV15 and TRBJ1-1; D is unclear. The CDR3 spans 16 residues. Germline assignment: CDR1 LNHNV and CDR2 YYDKDF (reference sequence). V lost 0 bases to trimming and J lost 0 bases, with 11 bases between them. This CDR3 reads CATSRDLPTVNTEAFF. In DNA form, the CDR3 reads TGTGCCACCAGCAGAGATCTCCCGACGGTGAACACTGAAGCTTTCTTT. Looking up the rest from reference TRBV15 and TRBJ1-1 gives the full variable domain: DAMVIQNPRYQVTQFGKPVTLSCSQTLNHNVMYWYQQKSSQAPKLLFHYYDKDFNNEADTPDNFQSRRPNTSFCFLDIRSPGLGDTAMYLCATSRDLPTVNTEAFFGQGTRLTVV.

The chain links TRBV19 to TRBJ2-1, with 12 bases identical to TRBD2. The CDR3 runs to 13 residues. CDR1 and CDR2 from the germline V gene are LNHDA and SQIVND (reference sequence). Trimming removed 10 bases from V and 6 bases from J; junction bases left unmatched: 4. CDR3 DNA sequence: TGTGCCACTACGACTAGCGGGAGCAATGAGCAGTTCTTC. The encoded protein is CATTTSGSNEQFF. Supplemented by reference TRBV19 and TRBJ2-1, the full variable domain reads DGGITQSPKYLFRKEGQNVTLSCEQNLNHDAMYWYRQDPGQGLRLIYYSQIVNDFQKGDIAEGYSVSREKKESFPLTVTSAQKNPTAFYLCATTTSGSNEQFFGPGTRLTVL.

V is TRBV6-5 and J is TRBJ2-7; 9 nucleotides line up with TRBD1. The CDR3 is 14 amino acids. CDR1 MNHEY and CDR2 SVGAGI come from the germline V gene. V gave up 5 bases and J gave up 3 bases; unmatched junction bases: 5. Written as DNA, the CDR3 is TGTGCCAGCAGTCCGACAGGGGGAAACTACGAGCAGTACTTC. The encoded protein is CASSPTGGNYEQYF.